Listed here are 4 T cell receptor beta chains from one sample, sequenced in a study of blood T cell repertoires in COVID-19. The table came from immunoSEQ multiplex PCR; TCRdb's copy has only in-frame clones and leaves some out. The sample has 230,000 or so clones, approximately 82% seen once. The sequenced sample was peripheral blood. These TCRs come from a middle-aged woman who had recovered from COVID-19.

The DNA for the CDR3 is TGTGCCAGCAGCTTTCAACAGCCAGCCAAAAACATTCAGTACTTC. It encodes CASSFQQPAKNIQYF. The genes are TRBV5-6 and TRBJ2-4; D gene uncertain. V was shortened by 2 bases and J by 0 bases, with 9 bases between the two germline ends. CDR3 length equals 15 residues. Germline V gene data show CDR1 as SGHDT and CDR2 as YYEEEE.

The V gene is TRBV5-4, the J gene TRBJ1-2, with 7 positions matching TRBD1. V was pared by 3 bases and J by 2 bases, with 13 bases of the junction left unmatched. The CDR3 has 17 amino acids. Germline V CDR1 and CDR2: SGHNT, YYREEE (reference sequence). This chain's CDR3 is CASSSGQVAGGNYGYTF. The CDR3 bases are TGTGCCAGCAGCTCTGGACAGGTGGCAGGAGGGAACTATGGCTACACCTTC. Variable domain in full (rest from reference TRBV5-4 and TRBJ1-2): ETGVTQSPTHLIKTRGQQVTLRCSSQSGHNTVSWYQQALGQGPQFIFQYYREEENGRGNFPPRFSGLQFPNYSSELNVNALELDDSALYLCASSSGQVAGGNYGYTFGSGTRLTVV.

This clone was counted a few times. V is TRBV10-3 and J is TRBJ2-7; 9 bases are a match to TRBD1. V lost 10 bases, J lost 1 base, and 5 bases stayed unmatched. The germline V gene has CDR1 ENHRY and CDR2 SYGVKD. This CDR3 is built from 13 residues. CDR3 DNA: TGTGCCACACAGGGGGCCGATTCCTACGAGCAGTACTTC. It codes for CATQGADSYEQYF.

V gene TRBV18 combines with J gene TRBJ1-1; TRBD1 aligns across 8 bases. In germline, CDR1 is KGHSH, CDR2 LQKENI. The CDR3 length is 16 residues. V lost 5 bases, J lost 1 base, and 9 bases stayed unmatched. The CDR3, as DNA: TGTGCCAGCTCAAGGGCTTCCGGGACAGGGAACACTGAAGCTTTCTTT. Its translation: CASSRASGTGNTEAFF.